Shown below are 19 T cell receptor beta chains from a single sample sequenced in a study of shared clonotypes between healthy human individuals. Profiled with immunoSEQ multiplex PCR; TCRdb holds only in-frame clones, not every one. The sample records around 200,000 clones, approximately 61% being singletons. Input material: memory CD4+ T cells sorted from blood. Indicated subset: CD45RA-negative fraction. The receptors originated from a man aged 25 to 40 in good health.

V is TRBV6-5 and J is TRBJ2-7; possible D gene TRBD2, 5 bases. The CDR3 sequence is 13 residues long. The germline V gene encodes CDR1 MNHEY and CDR2 SVGAGI. Trimming left V 6 bases short and J 6 bases short, with 15 bases between. The DNA of the CDR3 is TGTGCCAGCAGCCCGCCGGGGATCCTCGAGCAGTACTTC. Its protein product is CASSPPGILEQYF.

The chain employs TRBV4-3 and TRBJ2-7; 8 nucleotides line up with TRBD2. The ends lost 4 bases at V and 5 bases at J; junction bases unmatched: 10. The CDR3 is 15 residues long. The germline gives CDR1 LGHNA, CDR2 YSLEER. The CDR3 loop is CASSPDSPGGDEQYF. The CDR3 DNA sequence: TGCGCCAGCAGCCCGGACAGCCCGGGAGGGGACGAGCAGTACTTC.

This clone has just a few counts. This chain uses TRBV10-1 with TRBJ2-7; D gene uncertain. The CDR3 contains 12 residues. V lost 0 bases, J lost 3 bases, and 3 bases lay in between. Germline CDR1 is WNHNN and CDR2 is SYGVQD (reference sequence). In nucleotides, the CDR3 is TGCGCCAGCAGTGAGTCTGGCTACGAGCAGTACTTC. Translated, it gives CASSESGYEQYF.

The chain couples TRBV18 to TRBJ1-1, with 7 bases identical to TRBD1. Unmatched junction bases numbered 6, after V lost 2 bases and J lost 3 bases. The CDR3 runs to 15 residues. Per germline, CDR1 KGHSH and CDR2 LQKENI. This CDR3 reads CASSPRQGLDTEAFF. The CDR3 coding sequence is TGTGCCAGCTCACCAAGACAGGGCTTGGACACTGAAGCTTTCTTT. The full variable domain, completed using reference TRBV18 and TRBJ1-1, is NAGVMQNPRHLVRRRGQEARLRCSPMKGHSHVYWYRQLPEEGLKFMVYLQKENIIDESGMPKERFSAEFPKEGPSILRIQQVVRGDSAAYFCASSPRQGLDTEAFFGQGTRLTVV.

The chain employs TRBV6-5 and TRBJ2-5; no clear D gene. CDR1 MNHEY and CDR2 SVGAGI come from the germline V gene. CDR3 length: 14 residues. Trimming shortened V by 5 bases and J by 4 bases, and 14 bases separated the two germline ends. CDR3: CASSERLGRETQYF. In DNA form, the CDR3 reads TGTGCCAGCAGTGAACGTTTAGGCCGAGAGACCCAGTACTTC.

The chain is built from TRBV10-1 and TRBJ2-7; a possible D gene is TRBD1 (6 bases). This CDR3 comprises 12 residues. Trimming pared 3 bases from V and 11 bases from J, leaving 14 bases between. CDR1 and CDR2 from the germline V gene are WNHNN and SYGVQD (reference sequence). In DNA, the CDR3 is TGCGCCAGCAGTGACAACCGGGACAAGAAGTACTTC. The encoded protein is CASSDNRDKKYF.

Note on this clone: One end of the junction does not line up with germline, which may come from a read error. CDR3 bases: TGCGTCAGCAGCTTGGGGACTAGCCGCCACGAGCAGTACTTC. This sequence encodes CVSSLGTSRHEQYF. V gene TRBV5-1 combines with J gene TRBJ2-7; 9 bases map to TRBD2. CDR3 length equals 14 residues. Germline lookup yields CDR1 SGHRS and CDR2 YFSETQ.

This clone was seen a few times. The rearrangement joins TRBV6-5 to TRBJ1-5; 8 nucleotides line up with TRBD1. J was trimmed by 9 bases and V by 5 bases; bases with no gene match: 6. Germline V CDR1 and CDR2: MNHEY, SVGAGI. The CDR3 covers 13 residues. The CDR3 here is CASSHDRGRPQHF. CDR3 in DNA: TGTGCCAGCAGTCACGACAGGGGAAGGCCCCAGCATTTT.

This rearrangement joins TRBV11-2 to TRBJ2-1, with D uncertain. The V gene lost 5 bases and the J gene lost 2 bases, with 13 bases spanning the gap. CDR3 length: 15 residues. Germline V CDR1 and CDR2: SGHAT, FQNNGV. CDR3 bases: TGTGCCAGCAGCCAACGACTTTCGACCTACAATGAGCAGTTCTTC. Residues: CASSQRLSTYNEQFF.

V usage is TRBV28 and J usage is TRBJ2-6; TRBD1 matches at 8 bases. The CDR3 runs to 17 residues. Trimming cost V 3 bases and J 4 bases; bases outside gene matches: 8. Germline values: CDR1 MDHEN, CDR2 SYDVKM. DNA for the CDR3: TGTGCCAGCAGTTTGGGGACAGGCGCCAGGGGGGCCAACGTCCTGACTTTC. Residues: CASSLGTGARGANVLTF.

The chain employs TRBV5-1 and TRBJ1-2, with D uncertain. The germline CDR1 and CDR2 sequences are SGHRS and YFSETQ. The CDR3 extends over 12 amino acids. Deletions cut 4 bases from V and 8 bases from J, with 12 bases between. CDR3 loop: CASSDGRWGYTF. In DNA form, the CDR3 reads TGCGCCAGCAGCGACGGACGCTGGGGCTACACCTTC. The whole variable domain, filled in from reference TRBV5-1 and TRBJ1-2, reads KAGVTQTPRYLIKTRGQQVTLSCSPISGHRSVSWYQQTPGQGLQFLFEYFSETQRNKGNFPGRFSGRQFSNSRSEMNVSTLELGDSALYLCASSDGRWGYTFGSGTRLTVV.

The chain links TRBV6-1 to TRBJ1-2; no definite D call. The germline gives CDR1 MNHNS, CDR2 SASEGT. The CDR3 has 15 residues. V lost 5 bases, J lost 1 base, and 14 bases lay in between. In DNA, the CDR3 is TGTGCCAGCAGTCTCCAACGGACGGATAACTATGGCTACACCTTC. This translates into CASSLQRTDNYGYTF.

The genes are TRBV18 and TRBJ1-2; TRBD1 matches 7 bases. Trimming cost V 3 bases and J 4 bases; bases outside gene matches: 8. Germline V gene data show CDR1 as KGHSH and CDR2 as LQKENI. The CDR3 runs 15 residues. CDR3 in amino acids: CASSPPGQILYGYTF. The CDR3 region has the DNA TGTGCCAGCTCACCCCCGGGACAGATTCTCTATGGCTACACCTTC.

The rearrangement joins TRBV28 to TRBJ2-3; unclear D gene. This CDR3 region has 14 residues. CDR1 is MDHEN and CDR2 is SYDVKM in the germline V gene. Trimming removed 8 bases at V and 0 bases at J, with 12 bases between. Here the CDR3 DNA reads TGTGCCAGCTCGCGGACCCCTAGCACAGATACGCAGTATTTT. Its translation: CASSRTPSTDTQYF.

The chain carries TRBV10-1 and TRBJ2-5; D unresolved. The germline gives CDR1 WNHNN, CDR2 SYGVQD (reference sequence). Between the trimmed V and J ends, which lost 3 bases and 5 bases, there was a span of 7 bases. The CDR3 covers 12 residues. CDR3 sequence reads: CASSDNMETQYF. CDR3 nucleotides: TGCGCCAGCAGTGATAATATGGAGACCCAGTACTTC.

This sequence joins TRBV11-2 and TRBJ2-1; a weak D match, TRBD2 (5 bases). This CDR3 contains 15 residues. Germline V lookup: CDR1 SGHAT, CDR2 FQNNGV. Trimming cost V 5 bases and J 3 bases, with 14 bases left between them. The CDR3 region is CASSRARVNYNEQFF. The CDR3 region has the DNA TGTGCCAGCAGCAGGGCGAGGGTCAACTACAATGAGCAGTTCTTC.

CDR3 sequence reads: CASNPTGGEQYF. The CDR3 coding sequence is TGCGCCAGCAACCCGACAGGGGGCGAGCAGTACTTC. The V and J genes are TRBV10-2 and TRBJ2-7; 9 positions match TRBD1. The CDR3 is made up of 12 amino acids. V lost 7 bases to trimming and J lost 6 bases; unmatched junction nucleotides: 4. Per the germline V gene, CDR1 is WSHSY and CDR2 is SAAADI.

V and J are TRBV21-1 and TRBJ2-1; TRBD1 reflects the table's D call only, with no check against the DNA. TRBV21-1 constitutes a pseudogene. The CDR3 extends over 16 amino acids. Written as DNA, the CDR3 is TGTGCCAGCAGCAATTGGGCACCGAGCTCCTACAATGAGCAGTTCTTC. It translates to CASSNWAPSSYNEQFF.

The chain combines TRBV30 with TRBJ1-2; tentative D call: TRBD1 (6 bases). CDR3 length: 16 residues. Germline assignment: CDR1 GTSNPN and CDR2 SVGIG (reference sequence). Trimming pared 2 bases from V and 11 bases from J, leaving 27 bases between. The CDR3 protein is CAWSRDTINYGSGYTF. CDR3 sequence (DNA): TGTGCCTGGAGTAGGGACACTATTAACTATGGCTCGGGATACACCTTC.